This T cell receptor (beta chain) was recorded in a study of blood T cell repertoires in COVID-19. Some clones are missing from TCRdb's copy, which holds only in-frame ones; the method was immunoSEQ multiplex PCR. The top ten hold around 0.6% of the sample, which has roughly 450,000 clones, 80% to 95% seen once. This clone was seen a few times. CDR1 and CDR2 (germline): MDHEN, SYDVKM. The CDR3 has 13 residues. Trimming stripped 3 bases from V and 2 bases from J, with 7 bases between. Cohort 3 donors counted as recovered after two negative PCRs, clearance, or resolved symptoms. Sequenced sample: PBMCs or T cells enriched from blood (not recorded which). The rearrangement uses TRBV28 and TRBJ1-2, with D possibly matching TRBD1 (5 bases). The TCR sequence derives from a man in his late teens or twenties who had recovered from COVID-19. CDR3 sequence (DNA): TGTGCCAGCAGTTTGGGGCTCAACTATGGCTACACCTTC. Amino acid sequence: CASSLGLNYGYTF.